This TCR beta chain was observed in a study of T cell responses to AZD1222 COVID-19 vaccine listed by TCRdb under 2021. As for the study more broadly: Because spike-specific TCR depth and breadth did not differ between the two schedules, AZD1222 recipients who got a second dose at roughly 4 weeks were pooled with those who got a second dose at roughly 12 weeks. Trial participants were enrolled by age into 18-55, 56-69 and 70-plus year subgroups, with approximately 150, 28 and 58 TCR-sequenced participants respectively. TCR sequencing covered some 250 trial participants: 200 to 220 given two doses of AZD1222 and approximately 26 given two doses of MenACWY control vaccine.

Notes on this clone: This clone's antigen is unknown. No much larger clone exists at a distance of one base, and base qualities are not known.

From the germline V gene, CDR1 is MNHEY and CDR2 is SVGAGI. The V end loses 8 bases and the J end loses 3 bases, and a stretch of 8 bases separates them. The CDR3 spans 11 residues, from the cysteine through the phenylalanine. CDR3 DNA is the only sequence kept; it has 33 bases, read in frame from the first base. The time point label for this specimen denotes: baseline before first vaccination. Vaccinee samples came from UK trials COV001 and COV002, including a single-blind randomized controlled phase 2/3 trial of AZD1222 (ChAdOx1 nCoV-19) in healthy adults. For TCRbeta chain sequencing, PBMC samples were collected from trial participants at day 0 and at day 28 after the second dose. The CDR3 regions of human TCRbeta chains were analyzed by immunosequencing. In the source study's methods: TCRs in the repertoires were matched against a reference library of SARS-CoV-2-specific TCRs that had been generated with the MIRA antigen-specificity platform. Breadth was defined as the fraction of unique TCRs that were SARS-CoV-2-associated, and depth was defined as the fraction of total T cells that were SARS-CoV-2-associated. Each spike-specific TCR was assigned to its reactive spike region and to a CD4 or CD8 class using the MIRA data. Log10-transformed breadth and depth values were compared by one-way ANOVA with Sidak's multiple comparisons tests. The table comes from immuneACCESS by way of TCRdb, which keeps in-frame sequences with V and J called. Part of the clones is missing from these tables; in studies checked, under half for an unresolved V gene and the rest for unknown reasons. The DNA was the basis for D and trimming; V, J and clone size are from that table. This sample holds roughly 150,000 clones; around 88% were observed only once. The ten largest account for 2.2% of the sample.

The investigation overall reported the following: In the small 56-69-year group, the increase in depth fell short of significance, most likely because of low power. Spike-specific TCR breadth and depth rose significantly after two AZD1222 doses compared with day 0 and with MenACWY recipients. Participants were mostly white British, with more females than males. The authors suggested clonal diversity may have been underestimated. Nearly half of unique spike-specific TCRs reportedly recognized epitopes outside regions mutated in the B.1.351 and B.1.1.7 variants. Because no samples from the day 14 peak response were available, repertoires could be characterized only after the peak T cell response. Only six AZD1222 recipients were SARS-CoV-2 seropositive at baseline, limiting conclusions about previously exposed vaccinees. CD4 TCRs associated with the vaccine covered the entire spike protein, and the dominant responses were in regions 160-218 and 743-854.

The sequence was collected from an adult in good health. The sequence joins TRBV6-5 to TRBJ2-7, with the D gene call left open. Sequenced here: peripheral blood, sampled on day 0 of AZD1222 vaccination. CDR3 region: CASADGYEQYF. The DNA reads as follows: TGTGCCAGCGCGGACGGCTACGAGCAGTACTTC.